This entry concerns a single T cell receptor (beta chain). This record belongs to a study of blood T cell repertoires in COVID-19. Overall study: There were acute and convalescent COVID-19 samples, and they came from the United States, Italy and Spain.

Original handling: Reference gene primer amplification gave nucleated cell count estimates. Measured with immunoSEQ multiplex PCR; TCRdb has only the in-frame clones, and not every one. For V, J and clone size, that table is used; D and trimming come from the DNA. This table has 250,000 to 350,000 clones, about 87% appearing once. Germline V gene lookup returns CDR1 LNHNV and CDR2 YYDKDF (reference sequence). The CDR3 length is 15 residues. Trimming cost V 0 bases and J 0 bases, with 6 bases left between them. This chain joins TRBV15 and TRBJ1-3, with D hard to call. The sequencing input was peripheral blood. The source of this sequence is a woman in her fifties or sixties who had recovered from COVID-19. CDR3 region: CATSRDYSSGNTIYF. The CDR3 DNA sequence: TGTGCCACCAGCAGAGATTACAGCTCTGGAAACACCATATATTTT.